The rows below give T cell receptor beta chains drawn from one sample of a study of blood T cell repertoires in COVID-19. Assay: immunoSEQ multiplex PCR; the TCRdb copy retains only in-frame clones and omits some. The repertoire has hundreds of thousands of clones, around 84% of them found once; the top ten carry roughly 21%. The source material was peripheral blood. The receptors originated from a man aged 25-40 years with active or convalescent COVID-19. Both conserved end residues are part of each CDR3. D genes are given only for firm matches.

J,V,D,CDR3
TRBJ2-2,TRBV5-4,TRBD1,CASSPPGQDGVGELFF
TRBJ2-7,TRBV28,-,CASTPGDRSYEQYF
TRBJ1-1,TRBV4-1,TRBD1,CASSLRTGLNTEAFF
TRBJ2-7,TRBV25-1,TRBD1,CASSSRLTSPLAGGEQYF
TRBJ2-1,TRBV29-1,TRBD1,CSVEVGNRGLAGRHEQFF
TRBJ1-2,TRBV28,TRBD1,CASSRAAGTGGGYTF
TRBJ2-7,TRBV9,TRBD1,CASSLSTGANEQYF
TRBJ1-6,TRBV2,-,CASSEGHPATNSPLHF
TRBJ2-3,TRBV7-3,-,CASSLNPLSTDTQYF
TRBJ2-3,TRBV7-9,-,CASSPKGAQDDSGQYF
TRBJ2-2,TRBV5-1,TRBD1,CASSSSGTGGTGELFF
TRBJ1-1,TRBV19,TRBD1,CASSRTGGGPEAFF
TRBJ1-2,TRBV9,TRBD1,CASSQSQGGRGYGYTF
TRBJ1-4,TRBV4-3,-,CASSLHRATNEKLFF
TRBJ1-3,TRBV9,TRBD1,CASGGLEGTGAGNTIYF
TRBJ1-5,TRBV4-1,-,CASSQDPRGNQPQHF
TRBJ1-2,TRBV6-5,TRBD1,CASSSPRQGAIYTF
TRBJ2-7,TRBV27,-,CASSLGVGQGSYEQYF